This T cell receptor beta chain was recorded in a study of blood T cell repertoires in COVID-19. As for the study in general: The United States, Italy and Spain were the sources of the acute and convalescent COVID-19 samples.

Original processing notes: Amplified reference gene primers provided the basis for estimating nucleated cell counts. Repertoires were generated with immunoSEQ multiplex PCR, while TCRdb's copy carries only in-frame clones and drops some. V and J calls and clone size come straight from that table; D and trimming were deduced from the DNA. The sample lists about 160,000 clones, around 88% occurring once. Participants were aged 18 to 89 years from 20 to 30 US areas. This clone was observed a handful of times. Other DNA sequences in the sample encode the same CDR3. This CDR3 contains 15 residues. In germline, CDR1 is SGHRS, CDR2 YFSETQ. V was cut by 4 bases and J by 0 bases, with 12 bases left in between.

This clonotype was obtained from a woman in her 50s in a cohort exposed to, infected with or recovered from COVID-19 (not recorded which). The J gene is TRBJ2-3, the V gene TRBV5-1; D is possibly TRBD2 (5 bases). Sequencing was performed on PBMCs or T cells enriched from blood (not recorded which). Written as DNA, the CDR3 is TGCGCCAGCAGCCGGGGTGGCGGGAGCACAGATACGCAGTATTTT. It specifies CASSRGGGSTDTQYF.